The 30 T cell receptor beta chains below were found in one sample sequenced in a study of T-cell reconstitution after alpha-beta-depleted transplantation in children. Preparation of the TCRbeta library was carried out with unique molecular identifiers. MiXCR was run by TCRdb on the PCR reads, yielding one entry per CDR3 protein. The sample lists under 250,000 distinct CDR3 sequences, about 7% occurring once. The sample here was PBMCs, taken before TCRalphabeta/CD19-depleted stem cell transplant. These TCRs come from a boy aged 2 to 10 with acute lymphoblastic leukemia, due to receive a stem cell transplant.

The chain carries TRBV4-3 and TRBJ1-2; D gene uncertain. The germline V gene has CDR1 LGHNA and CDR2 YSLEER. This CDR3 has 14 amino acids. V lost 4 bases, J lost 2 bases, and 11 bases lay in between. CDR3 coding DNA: TGCGCCAGCAGCCCGGCTGACGGAAACTATGGCTACACCTTC. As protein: CASSPADGNYGYTF.

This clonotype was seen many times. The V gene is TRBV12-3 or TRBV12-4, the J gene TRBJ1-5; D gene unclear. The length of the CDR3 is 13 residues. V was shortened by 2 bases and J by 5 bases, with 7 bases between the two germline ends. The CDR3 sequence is CASSLHTDQPQHF. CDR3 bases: TGTGCCAGCAGTTTACACACCGATCAGCCCCAGCATTTT.

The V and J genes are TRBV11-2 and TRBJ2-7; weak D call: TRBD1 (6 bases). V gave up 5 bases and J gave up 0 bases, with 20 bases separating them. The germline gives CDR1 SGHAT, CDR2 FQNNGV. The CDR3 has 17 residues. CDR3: CASSPRGGQPNSYEQYF. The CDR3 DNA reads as TGTGCCAGCAGCCCCCGGGGCGGACAGCCGAACTCCTACGAGCAGTACTTC.

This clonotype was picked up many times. The CDR3 DNA reads TGTGCCAGCAGCTTTTCCAGTGAGCAGTTCTTC. Translated, it gives CASSFSSEQFF. The chain combines TRBV5-6 with TRBJ2-1; no clear D. The CDR3 has 11 residues. Germline lookup yields CDR1 SGHDT and CDR2 YYEEEE. Trimming shortened V by 2 bases and J by 9 bases, and 6 bases separated the two germline ends.

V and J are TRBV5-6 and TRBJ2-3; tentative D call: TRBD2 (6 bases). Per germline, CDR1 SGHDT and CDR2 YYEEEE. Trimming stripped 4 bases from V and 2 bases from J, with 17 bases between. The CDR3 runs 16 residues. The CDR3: CASSHRLSGDTDTQYF. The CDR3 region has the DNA TGTGCCAGCAGCCACCGACTATCGGGGGACACAGATACGCAGTATTTT.

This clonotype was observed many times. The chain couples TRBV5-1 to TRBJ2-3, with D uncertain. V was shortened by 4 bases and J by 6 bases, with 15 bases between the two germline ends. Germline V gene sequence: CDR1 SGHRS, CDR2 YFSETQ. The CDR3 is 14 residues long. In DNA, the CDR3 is TGCGCCAGCAGCCCAGGCGATCATCCGGATACGCAGTATTTT. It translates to CASSPGDHPDTQYF.

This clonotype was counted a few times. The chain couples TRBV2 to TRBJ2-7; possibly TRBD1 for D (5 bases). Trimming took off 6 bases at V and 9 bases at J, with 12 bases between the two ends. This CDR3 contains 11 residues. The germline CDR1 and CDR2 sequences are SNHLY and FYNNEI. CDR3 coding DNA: TGTGCCAGCAGCCTCCAGGGCGCGCAGTACTTC. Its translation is CASSLQGAQYF.

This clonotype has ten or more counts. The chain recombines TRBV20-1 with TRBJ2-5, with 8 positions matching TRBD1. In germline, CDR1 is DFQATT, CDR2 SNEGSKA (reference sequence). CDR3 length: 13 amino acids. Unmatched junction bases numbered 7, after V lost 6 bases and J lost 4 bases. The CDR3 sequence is CSADRVTGETQYF. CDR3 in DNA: TGCAGTGCGGACAGGGTGACGGGAGAGACCCAGTACTTC.

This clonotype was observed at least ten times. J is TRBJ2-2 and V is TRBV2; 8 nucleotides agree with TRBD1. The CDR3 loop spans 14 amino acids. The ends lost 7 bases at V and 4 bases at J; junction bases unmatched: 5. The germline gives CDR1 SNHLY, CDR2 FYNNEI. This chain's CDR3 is CASTTDRATGELFF. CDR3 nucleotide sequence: TGTGCCAGCACCACGGACAGGGCCACCGGGGAGCTGTTTTTT.

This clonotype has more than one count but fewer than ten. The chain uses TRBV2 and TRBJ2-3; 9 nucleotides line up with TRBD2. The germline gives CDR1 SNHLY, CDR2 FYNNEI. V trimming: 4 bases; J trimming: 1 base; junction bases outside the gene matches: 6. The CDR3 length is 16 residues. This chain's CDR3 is CASSAIAGAGTDTQYF. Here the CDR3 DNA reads TGTGCCAGCAGTGCCATAGCGGGAGCGGGCACAGATACGCAGTATTTT.

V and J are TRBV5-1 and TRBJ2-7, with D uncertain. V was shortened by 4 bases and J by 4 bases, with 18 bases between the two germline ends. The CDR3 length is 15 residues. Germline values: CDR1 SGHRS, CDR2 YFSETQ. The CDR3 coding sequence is TGCGCCAGCAGCACTGATGAAGGAGTTCGTTACGAGCAGTACTTC. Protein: CASSTDEGVRYEQYF.

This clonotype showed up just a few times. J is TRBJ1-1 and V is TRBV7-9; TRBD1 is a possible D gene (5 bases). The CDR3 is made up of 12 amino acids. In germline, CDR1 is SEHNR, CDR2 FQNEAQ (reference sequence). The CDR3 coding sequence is TGTGCTGTACAGGCCATGAACACTGAAGCTTTCTTT. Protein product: CAVQAMNTEAFF.

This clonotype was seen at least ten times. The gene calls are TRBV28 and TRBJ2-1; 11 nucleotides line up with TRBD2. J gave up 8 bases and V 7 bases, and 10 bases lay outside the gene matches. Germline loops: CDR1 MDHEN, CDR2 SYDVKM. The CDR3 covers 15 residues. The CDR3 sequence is CASKLRLAGLHEQFF. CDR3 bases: TGTGCCAGCAAACTAAGACTAGCGGGATTACATGAGCAGTTCTTC.

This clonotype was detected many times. The CDR3 reads CASSPRQNTEAFF. CDR3 in DNA: TGCGCCAGCAGCCCACGACAAAACACTGAAGCTTTCTTT. The chain employs TRBV4-3 and TRBJ1-1; D unclear. V was cut by 4 bases and J by 2 bases, with 8 bases left in between. This CDR3 is built from 13 residues. Germline assignment: CDR1 LGHNA and CDR2 YSLEER.

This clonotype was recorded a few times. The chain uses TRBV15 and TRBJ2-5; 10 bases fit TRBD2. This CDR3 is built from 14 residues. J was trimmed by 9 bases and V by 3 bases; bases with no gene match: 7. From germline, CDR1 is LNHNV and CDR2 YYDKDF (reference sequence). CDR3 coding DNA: TGTGCCACCAGCAGGAGGACTAGCGGAACGTCCCAGTACTTC. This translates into CATSRRTSGTSQYF. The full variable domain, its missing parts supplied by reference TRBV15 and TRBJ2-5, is DAMVIQNPRYQVTQFGKPVTLSCSQTLNHNVMYWYQQKSSQAPKLLFHYYDKDFNNEADTPDNFQSRRPNTSFCFLDIRSPGLGDTAMYLCATSRRTSGTSQYFGPGTRLLVL.

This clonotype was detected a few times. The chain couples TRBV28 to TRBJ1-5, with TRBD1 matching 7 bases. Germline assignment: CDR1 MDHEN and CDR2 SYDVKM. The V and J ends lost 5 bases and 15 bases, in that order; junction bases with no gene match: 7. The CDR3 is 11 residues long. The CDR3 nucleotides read TGTGCCAGCAGTCTTTCAGGGGGGCCGCATTTT. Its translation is CASSLSGGPHF.

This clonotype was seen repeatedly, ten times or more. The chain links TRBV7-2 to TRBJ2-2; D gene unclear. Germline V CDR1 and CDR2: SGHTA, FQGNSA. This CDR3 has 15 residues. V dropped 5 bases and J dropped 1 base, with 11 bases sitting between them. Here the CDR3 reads CASSLYGWNTGELFF. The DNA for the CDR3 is TGTGCCAGCAGCCTGTACGGGTGGAACACCGGGGAGCTGTTTTTT. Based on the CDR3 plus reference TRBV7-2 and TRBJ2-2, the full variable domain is GAGVSQSPSNKVTEKGKDVELRCDPISGHTALYWYRQSLGQGLEFLIYFQGNSAPDKSGLPSDRFSAERTGGSVSTLTIQRTQQEDSAVYLCASSLYGWNTGELFFGEGSRLTVL.

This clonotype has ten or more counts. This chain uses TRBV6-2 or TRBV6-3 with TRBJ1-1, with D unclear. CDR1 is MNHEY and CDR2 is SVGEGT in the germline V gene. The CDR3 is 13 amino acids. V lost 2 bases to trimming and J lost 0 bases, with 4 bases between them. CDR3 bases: TGTGCCAGCAGTTACATAGTGAACACTGAAGCTTTCTTT. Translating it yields CASSYIVNTEAFF.

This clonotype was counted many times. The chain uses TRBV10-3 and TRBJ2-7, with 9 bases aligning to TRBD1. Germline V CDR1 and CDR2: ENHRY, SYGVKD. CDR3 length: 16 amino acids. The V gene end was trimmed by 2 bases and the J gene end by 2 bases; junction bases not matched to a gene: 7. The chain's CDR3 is CAISERDRVEPYEQYF. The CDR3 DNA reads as TGTGCCATCAGTGAGAGGGACAGGGTGGAGCCCTACGAGCAGTACTTC.

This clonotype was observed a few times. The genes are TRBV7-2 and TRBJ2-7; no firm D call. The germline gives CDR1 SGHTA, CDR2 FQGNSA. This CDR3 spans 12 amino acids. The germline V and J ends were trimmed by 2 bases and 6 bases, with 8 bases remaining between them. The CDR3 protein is CASSLLGPEQYF. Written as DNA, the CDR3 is TGTGCCAGCAGCTTATTGGGTCCCGAGCAGTACTTC.

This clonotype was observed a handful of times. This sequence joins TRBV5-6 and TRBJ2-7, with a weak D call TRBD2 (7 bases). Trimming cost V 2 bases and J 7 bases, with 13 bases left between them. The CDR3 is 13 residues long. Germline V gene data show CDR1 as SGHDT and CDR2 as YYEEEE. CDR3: CASSFAGEGEQYF. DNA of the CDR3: TGTGCCAGCAGCTTTGCAGGGGAGGGGGAGCAGTACTTC.

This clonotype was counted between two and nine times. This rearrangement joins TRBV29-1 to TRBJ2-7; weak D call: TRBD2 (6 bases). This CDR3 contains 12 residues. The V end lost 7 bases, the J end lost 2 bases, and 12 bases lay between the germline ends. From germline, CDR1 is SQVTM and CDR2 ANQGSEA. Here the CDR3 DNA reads TGCAGCGCTAGCGACGGGACCTACGAGCAGTACTTC. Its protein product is CSASDGTYEQYF.

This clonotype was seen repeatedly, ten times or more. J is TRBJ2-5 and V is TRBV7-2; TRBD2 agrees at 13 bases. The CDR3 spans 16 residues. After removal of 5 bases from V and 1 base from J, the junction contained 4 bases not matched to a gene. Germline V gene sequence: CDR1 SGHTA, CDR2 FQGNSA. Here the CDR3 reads CASSLRTSGGQETQYF. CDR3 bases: TGTGCCAGCAGCCTTCGGACTAGCGGGGGCCAAGAGACCCAGTACTTC.

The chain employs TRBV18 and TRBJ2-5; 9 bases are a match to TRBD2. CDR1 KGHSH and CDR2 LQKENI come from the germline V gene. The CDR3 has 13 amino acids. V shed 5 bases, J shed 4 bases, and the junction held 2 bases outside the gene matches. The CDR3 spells CASSKTSGETQYF. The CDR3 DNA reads TGTGCCAGCTCAAAGACTAGCGGAGAGACCCAGTACTTC.

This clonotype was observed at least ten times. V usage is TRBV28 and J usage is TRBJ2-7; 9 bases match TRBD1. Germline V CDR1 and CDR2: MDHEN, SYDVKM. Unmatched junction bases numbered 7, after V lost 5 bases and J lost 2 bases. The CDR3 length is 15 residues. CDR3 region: CASSTTGGSAYEQYF. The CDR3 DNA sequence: TGTGCCAGCAGTACAACAGGGGGCTCTGCCTACGAGCAGTACTTC.

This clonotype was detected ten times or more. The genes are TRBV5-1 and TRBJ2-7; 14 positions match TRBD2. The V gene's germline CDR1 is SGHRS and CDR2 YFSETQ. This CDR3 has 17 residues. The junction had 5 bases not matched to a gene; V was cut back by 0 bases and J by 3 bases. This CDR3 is CASSLAGLAGGRYEQYF. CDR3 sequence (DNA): TGCGCCAGCAGCTTGGCCGGACTAGCGGGAGGTCGCTACGAGCAGTACTTC.

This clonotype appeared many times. CDR3 bases: TGTGCCAGCAGTCCAGACACCGGGGAGCTGTTTTTT. The encoded protein is CASSPDTGELFF. The gene calls are TRBV12-3 or TRBV12-4 and TRBJ2-2; D ambiguous. This CDR3 spans 12 amino acids. Trimming shortened V by 5 bases and J by 3 bases, and 4 bases separated the two germline ends.

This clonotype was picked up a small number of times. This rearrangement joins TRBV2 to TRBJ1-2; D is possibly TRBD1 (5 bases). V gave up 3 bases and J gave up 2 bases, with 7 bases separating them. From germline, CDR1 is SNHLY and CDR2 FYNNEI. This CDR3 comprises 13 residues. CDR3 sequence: CASSEGTNYGYTF. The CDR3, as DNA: TGTGCCAGCAGTGAGGGGACCAACTATGGCTACACCTTC.

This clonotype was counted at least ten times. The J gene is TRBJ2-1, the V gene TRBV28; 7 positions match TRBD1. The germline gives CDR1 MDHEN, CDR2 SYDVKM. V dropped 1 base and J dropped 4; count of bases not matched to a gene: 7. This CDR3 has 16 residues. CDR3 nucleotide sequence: TGTGCCAGCAGTTTATCGAGACAGGGATTTTACAATGAGCAGTTCTTC. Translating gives CASSLSRQGFYNEQFF.

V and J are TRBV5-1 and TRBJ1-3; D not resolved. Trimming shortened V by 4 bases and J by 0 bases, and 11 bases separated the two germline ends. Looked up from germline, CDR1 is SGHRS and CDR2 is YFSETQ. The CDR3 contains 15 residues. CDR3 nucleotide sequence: TGCGCCAGCAGCGGCGGTGAAACCTCTGGAAACACCATATATTTT. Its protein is CASSGGETSGNTIYF.